Listed here are 3 T cell receptor beta chains from one sample, sequenced in a study of blood T cell repertoires in COVID-19. Profiled with immunoSEQ multiplex PCR; TCRdb holds only in-frame clones, not every one. Found here are about 120,000 clones, more than 60% of them singletons; the top ten hold about 2%. The sequenced sample consisted of peripheral blood. The receptors shown here come from a man between 65 and 79 years old with acute or convalescent COVID-19.

This clone was observed once. The CDR3 reads CAISAFSDPGSGDTEAFF. In nucleotides, the CDR3 is TGTGCCATCAGTGCGTTTTCCGATCCTGGATCGGGGGACACTGAAGCTTTCTTT. The V gene is TRBV10-3, the J gene TRBJ1-1, with D maybe TRBD1 (5 bases). Trimming stripped 4 bases from V and 3 bases from J, with 24 bases between. This CDR3 comprises 18 residues. Germline CDR1 and CDR2: ENHRY and SYGVKD.

V usage is TRBV10-3 and J usage is TRBJ2-1; TRBD1 agrees at 8 bases. Trimming removed 6 bases from V and 4 bases from J; junction bases left unmatched: 11. The germline V gene has CDR1 ENHRY and CDR2 SYGVKD. The CDR3 covers 16 residues. The CDR3 sequence is CAISRDDRGGYNEQFF. The DNA for the CDR3 is TGTGCCATCAGCCGAGATGACAGGGGTGGATACAATGAGCAGTTCTTC.

This chain connects TRBV3-1 (or the pseudogene TRBV3-2) to TRBJ1-2; TRBD1 agrees at 9 bases. The CDR3 runs 16 residues. Germline V gene data show CDR1 as LGHDT and CDR2 as YNNKEL (reference sequence). V shed 1 base, J shed 7 bases, and the junction held 10 bases outside the gene matches. The CDR3: CASSQALAGTGSGYTF. In DNA, the CDR3 is TGTGCCAGCAGCCAAGCCCTGGCCGGGACAGGGAGTGGCTACACCTTC.